A selection of T cell receptor beta chains follows, all from one sample in a study of early T cells in non-severe SARS-CoV-2 infection. Each CDR3 protein is one row after TCRdb ran MiXCR on the 5' RACE reads. The sample has some 82,000 distinct CDR3 sequences; 12% are singletons. The sequencing used whole blood, collected at baseline. These receptors were obtained from an adult who was a healthcare worker with PCR-confirmed SARS-CoV-2 infection or an uninfected control (not recorded which). The CDR3 runs from the conserved cysteine through the conserved F or W. Fields, in order: clone size, J gene, CDR3 length, V gene, D gene, CDR3 protein, CDR3 DNA. A D gene is named only where the DNA matches it firmly. For some rows the clone size is stated as once, few or many, or as a class when expanded; others skip it.

clone size: few
J gene: TRBJ1-6
CDR3 length: 14
V gene: TRBV5-1
D gene: NA
CDR3 protein: CASSLGLGNSPLHF
CDR3 DNA: TGCGCCAGCAGCTTGGGATTGGGGAATTCACCCCTCCACTTT

clone size: many
J gene: TRBJ2-1
CDR3 length: 15
V gene: TRBV2
D gene: NA
CDR3 protein: CASSQGRSSYNEQFF
CDR3 DNA: TGTGCCAGCAGTCAAGGTCGATCCTCCTACAATGAGCAGTTCTTC

clone size: NA
J gene: TRBJ2-5
CDR3 length: 12
V gene: TRBV19
D gene: NA
CDR3 protein: CASSIRGETQYF
CDR3 DNA: TGTGCCAGTAGTATTAGGGGCGAGACCCAGTACTTC

clone size: few
J gene: TRBJ2-7
CDR3 length: 15
V gene: TRBV12-5
D gene: NA
CDR3 protein: CASVEGLPGTYEQYF
CDR3 DNA: TGTGCTAGTGTCGAGGGACTCCCAGGCACCTACGAGCAGTACTTC

clone size: few
J gene: TRBJ2-4
CDR3 length: 15
V gene: TRBV2
D gene: NA
CDR3 protein: CASTPEAVDKNIQYF
CDR3 DNA: TGTGCCAGCACCCCTGAGGCCGTAGACAAAAACATTCAGTACTTC

clone size: few
J gene: TRBJ1-1
CDR3 length: 12
V gene: TRBV10-3
D gene: NA
CDR3 protein: CAITRGGGEAFF
CDR3 DNA: TGTGCCATCACCCGGGGAGGGGGAGAAGCTTTCTTT

clone size: few
J gene: TRBJ2-5
CDR3 length: 15
V gene: TRBV6-5
D gene: TRBD2
CDR3 protein: CASSYSLAGGETQYF
CDR3 DNA: TGTGCCAGCAGTTACTCTCTAGCGGGAGGAGAGACCCAGTACTTC

clone size: NA
J gene: TRBJ1-3
CDR3 length: 15
V gene: TRBV7-3
D gene: NA
CDR3 protein: CASSLEGSDGNTIYF
CDR3 DNA: TGTGCCAGCAGCTTAGAGGGGTCTGACGGAAACACCATATATTTT

clone size: many
J gene: TRBJ1-3
CDR3 length: 16
V gene: TRBV7-2
D gene: NA
CDR3 protein: CASSLLDPSSGNTIYF
CDR3 DNA: TGTGCCAGCAGCTTATTGGACCCCAGCTCTGGAAACACCATATATTTT

clone size: few
J gene: TRBJ2-1
CDR3 length: 12
V gene: TRBV20-1
D gene: NA
CDR3 protein: CSARASWNEQFF
CDR3 DNA: TGCAGTGCTAGAGCGTCCTGGAATGAGCAGTTCTTC

clone size: few
J gene: TRBJ1-1
CDR3 length: 14
V gene: TRBV5-1
D gene: NA
CDR3 protein: CASSLAVTATEAFF
CDR3 DNA: TGCGCCAGCAGCTTGGCCGTGACCGCAACTGAAGCTTTCTTT

clone size: NA
J gene: TRBJ2-2
CDR3 length: 16
V gene: TRBV14
D gene: NA
CDR3 protein: CASSKERRATTGELFF
CDR3 DNA: TGTGCCAGCAGCAAAGAACGGCGCGCTACCACCGGGGAGCTGTTTTTT

clone size: NA
J gene: TRBJ1-1
CDR3 length: 17
V gene: TRBV5-6
D gene: TRBD1
CDR3 protein: CASSIGDRGALNTEAFF
CDR3 DNA: TGTGCCAGCAGCATTGGGGACAGGGGAGCTCTGAACACTGAAGCTTTCTTT